The rows below give T cell receptor beta chains drawn from one sample of a study of regulatory T cells. Some clones are missing from TCRdb's copy, which holds only in-frame ones; the method was immunoSEQ multiplex PCR. The data hold about 21,000 clones, with more than 70% observed a single time. The material sequenced was conventional CD4+ T cells sorted from blood. These TCRs come from a child younger than 18 with CD3G deficiency. Both conserved end residues are trimmed from each CDR3. Each record gives: J gene, V gene, CDR3 protein.

TRBJ2-5 TRBV7-8 ASSLWARSQETQY
TRBJ2-3 TRBV6-1 ASSGAGGTDTQY
TRBJ1-1 TRBV28 ASSLGGLSTEAF
TRBJ1-5 TRBV19 ASSSRTNQPQH
TRBJ2-5 TRBV5-1 ASSLAGGSEQTQY
TRBJ2-7 TRBV10-2 ASSPDRKPYEQY
TRBJ2-3 TRBV6-1 ASSEAVRITDTQY
TRBJ2-1 TRBV28 ASQGLAGNRAYNEQF
TRBJ2-3 TRBV6-1 ASSEGVAGSTDTQY
TRBJ2-2 TRBV7-8 ASSLSVPGTGNTGELF
TRBJ1-5 TRBV6-6 ASRNPNQPQH
TRBJ1-1 TRBV6-1 ASRNRGRNTEAF
TRBJ1-2 TRBV6-1 ASSEIAGNYGYT
TRBJ2-3 TRBV5-1 ASNVQGGSSTDTQY
TRBJ2-1 TRBV6-1 ASSDPAGRGGEQF
TRBJ2-1 TRBV27 ASRAAVGEQF
TRBJ2-5 TRBV7-6 ASSSSTGETQY
TRBJ2-2 TRBV5-1 ASSFQGGNTGELF
TRBJ2-1 TRBV27 ASSRKTGGEQF
TRBJ2-1 TRBV28 ASSLEGQPYNEQF
TRBJ2-7 TRBV10-2 ASSESRGGDEQY
TRBJ2-7 TRBV18 ASSYDRGYEQY
TRBJ2-1 TRBV28 ASSFRGTEQF
TRBJ1-1 TRBV28 ASSFLPFKARAEAF
- TRBV6-1 ASTPTGGWGEQY
TRBJ2-6 TRBV5-1 ASSASGSGANVLT
TRBJ2-3 TRBV7-2 ASSLGWDTGGRTDTQY
TRBJ2-5 TRBV7-9 ASSLGGGETQY
TRBJ1-1 TRBV10-1 ASSGRQVSNTEAF
TRBJ2-5 TRBV6-6 ASSYTGGETQY
TRBJ2-1 TRBV28 ASSEDRRGEQF
TRBJ2-1 TRBV7-9 ASSLLAGGPGEQF
TRBJ2-7 TRBV6-6 ASRSSKPGGSYEQY
TRBJ2-3 TRBV6-1 ASSDAYTSTDTQY
- TRBV7-8 ASSPDRKSGEQY
TRBJ2-7 TRBV28 ASSTGGIEQY
TRBJ2-2 TRBV11-2 ASSLSGSNTGELF
TRBJ2-7 TRBV6-1 ASSPGLAGAGEQY
TRBJ1-4 TRBV19 ASSMTGFGKLF
TRBJ2-7 TRBV28 ASTRAGGSYEQY
TRBJ2-2 TRBV5-1 ASSFQGPNTGELF